The clone carrying this T cell receptor beta chain came up many times. Its antigen is unknown. This sample was taken from a study of regulatory T cells in long-lasting Graves disease. Time point here: newly diagnosed GD, antithyroid drugs for less than 3 months. The TCR library was prepared using RNA isolated from PBMCs. American Thyroid Association guidelines defined how Graves' disease was diagnosed. Study-level findings and limits: Newly diagnosed disease favored TRBV20-1 and TRBJ2-1 over persistent disease.

In germline, CDR1 is LGHDT, CDR2 YNNKEL (reference sequence). V was cut by 4 bases and J by 0 bases, with 7 bases left in between. This CDR3 comprises 14 residues. Researchers made TCR beta libraries by using iRepertoire HTBI primers and running Arm-PCR on CDR3 regions. TCRdb re-analysed the multiplex PCR reads in MiXCR, keeping a single row per CDR3 protein. The sample holds more than 350,000 distinct CDR3 sequences, 14% to 15% seen once. These data also featured in a second study, about T cells in Graves' hyperthyroidism and ophthalmopathy. That report adds: The HTBI primer set drove a first-round RT-PCR of the TCR CDR3. Ophthalmopathy was predicted by the model a median of approximately 6 months ahead of onset.

The receptor was isolated from a woman in her 30s with Graves disease. The chain carries TRBV3-1 and TRBJ2-1, with D maybe TRBD2 (5 bases). This specimen consisted of peripheral blood mononuclear cells (PBMCs), obtained at new diagnosis, from a patient treated with antithyroid drugs. The CDR3 region is CASSRGRSYNEQFF. The CDR3 region has the DNA TGTGCCAGCAGCCGCGGGCGCTCCTACAATGAGCAGTTCTTC.